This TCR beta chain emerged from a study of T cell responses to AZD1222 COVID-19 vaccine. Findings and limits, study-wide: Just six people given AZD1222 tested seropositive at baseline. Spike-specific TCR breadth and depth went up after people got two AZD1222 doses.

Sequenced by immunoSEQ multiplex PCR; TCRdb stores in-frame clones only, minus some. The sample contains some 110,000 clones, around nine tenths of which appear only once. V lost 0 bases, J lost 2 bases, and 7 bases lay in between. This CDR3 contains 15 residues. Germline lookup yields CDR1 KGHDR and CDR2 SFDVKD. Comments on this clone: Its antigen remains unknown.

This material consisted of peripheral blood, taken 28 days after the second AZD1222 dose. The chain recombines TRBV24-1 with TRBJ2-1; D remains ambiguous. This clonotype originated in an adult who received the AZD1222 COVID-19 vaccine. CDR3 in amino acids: CATSDLESAYNEQFF. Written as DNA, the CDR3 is TGTGCCACCAGTGATTTGGAGTCCGCCTACAATGAGCAGTTCTTC.